Listed here is a single T cell receptor (beta chain). The data were taken from a study of blood T cell repertoires in COVID-19. Looking at the study overall: Sites in the United States, Italy and Spain provided acute and convalescent COVID-19 samples.

In the original workflow: By means of reference gene primer amplification, nucleated cell counts were estimated. The data were produced by immunoSEQ multiplex PCR, yet TCRdb's version contains in-frame clones alone and is incomplete. For V, J and clone size, that table is used; D and trimming come from the DNA. The sample lists approximately 360,000 clones; 88% were seen once. The germline V gene encodes CDR1 SEHNR and CDR2 FQNEAQ (reference sequence). This CDR3 comprises 15 residues. V was shortened by 6 bases and J by 0 bases, with 9 bases between the two germline ends. The rearrangement links TRBV7-9 to TRBJ1-6, with a possible D match to TRBD1 (5 bases). This clonotype was sampled from a woman aged 30 to 39 with acute COVID-19. The specimen was PBMCs or T cells enriched from blood (not recorded which). The CDR3 reads CASSSQGSYNSPLHF. The CDR3 region has the DNA TGTGCCAGCAGTTCCCAGGGCTCCTATAATTCACCCCTCCACTTT.